This T cell receptor (beta chain) was sequenced in a study of high-grade serous ovarian cancer treatment subgroups. General study findings and limits: Different patients shared almost no repertoire; same-patient tumors shared 0.11 to 0.79. Without spatial data, bulk sequencing limits insight into HGSC tumor diversity. TCR clonal relatedness correlated positively with neoantigen level.

Germline CDR1 SGHVS, CDR2 FNYEAQ. The trim removed 3 bases at V and 3 bases at J, leaving 4 bases unmatched. The CDR3 is made up of 16 amino acids. Tumor samples were taken before definitive surgery or chemotherapy. Assay: immunoSEQ multiplex PCR; the TCRdb copy retains only in-frame clones and omits some. The table lists about 8,500 clones, roughly 76% of them singletons. This clone was detected only once. No antigen is known for it. The sequenced material came from tumor tissue. This sequence originates from a human donor with high-grade serous ovarian cancer. The rearrangement joins TRBV7-6 to TRBJ2-1, with 11 positions matching TRBD2. The CDR3 loop reads CASSFLTSGVYNEQFF. CDR3 in DNA: TGTGCCAGCAGCTTTTTGACTAGCGGGGTCTACAATGAGCAGTTCTTC.